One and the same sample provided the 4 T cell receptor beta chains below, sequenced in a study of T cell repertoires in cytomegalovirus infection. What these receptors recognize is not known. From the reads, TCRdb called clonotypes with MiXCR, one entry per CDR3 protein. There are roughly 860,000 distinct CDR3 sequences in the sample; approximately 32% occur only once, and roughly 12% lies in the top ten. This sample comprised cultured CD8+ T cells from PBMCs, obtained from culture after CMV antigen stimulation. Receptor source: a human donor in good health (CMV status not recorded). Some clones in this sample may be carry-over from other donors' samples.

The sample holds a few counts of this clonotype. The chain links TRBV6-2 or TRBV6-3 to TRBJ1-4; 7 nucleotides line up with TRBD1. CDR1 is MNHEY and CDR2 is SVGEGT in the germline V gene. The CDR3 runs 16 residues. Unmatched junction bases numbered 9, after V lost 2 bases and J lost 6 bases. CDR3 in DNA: TGTGCCAGCAGTTACGGAGTAGGGGGCGATGATGAAAAACTGTTTTTT. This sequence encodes CASSYGVGGDDEKLFF.

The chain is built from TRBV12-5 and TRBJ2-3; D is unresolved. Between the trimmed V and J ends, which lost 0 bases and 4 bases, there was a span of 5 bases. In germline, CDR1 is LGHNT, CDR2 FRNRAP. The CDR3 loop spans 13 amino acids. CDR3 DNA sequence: TGTGCTAGTGGTTTGGTATCGGCAGATACGCAGTATTTT. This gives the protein CASGLVSADTQYF.

CDR3 bases: TGTGCCATCAGTGATTACAGGGACACAGATACGCAGTATTTT. This codes for CAISDYRDTDTQYF. This rearrangement joins TRBV10-3 to TRBJ2-3, with D tentatively TRBD1 (6 bases). The V and J ends lost 3 bases and 2 bases respectively, with 9 bases between them. This CDR3 comprises 14 residues. CDR1 is ENHRY and CDR2 is SYGVKD in the germline V gene.

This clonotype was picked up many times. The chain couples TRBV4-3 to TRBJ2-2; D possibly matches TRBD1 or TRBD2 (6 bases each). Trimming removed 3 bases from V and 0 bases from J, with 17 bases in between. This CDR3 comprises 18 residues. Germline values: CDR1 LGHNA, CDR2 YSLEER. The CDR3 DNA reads TGCGCCAGCAGCCAGAGTCTCGGGGGCGCCGCGAACACCGGGGAGCTGTTTTTT. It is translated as CASSQSLGGAANTGELFF.